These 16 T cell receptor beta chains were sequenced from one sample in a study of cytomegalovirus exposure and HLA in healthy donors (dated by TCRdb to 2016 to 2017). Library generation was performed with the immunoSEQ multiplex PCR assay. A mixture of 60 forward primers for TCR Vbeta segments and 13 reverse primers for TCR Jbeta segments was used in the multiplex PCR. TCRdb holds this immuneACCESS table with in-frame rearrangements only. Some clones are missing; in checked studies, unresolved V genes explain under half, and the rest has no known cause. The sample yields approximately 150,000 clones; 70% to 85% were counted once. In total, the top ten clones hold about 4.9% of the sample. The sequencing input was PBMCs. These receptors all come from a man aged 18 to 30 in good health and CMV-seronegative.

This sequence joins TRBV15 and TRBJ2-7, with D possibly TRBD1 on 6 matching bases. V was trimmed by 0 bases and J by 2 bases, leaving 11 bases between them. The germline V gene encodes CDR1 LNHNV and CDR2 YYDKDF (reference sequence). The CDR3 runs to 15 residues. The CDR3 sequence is CATSREGGVTYEQYF. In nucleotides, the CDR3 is TGTGCCACCAGCAGAGAAGGGGGAGTGACCTACGAGCAGTACTTC.

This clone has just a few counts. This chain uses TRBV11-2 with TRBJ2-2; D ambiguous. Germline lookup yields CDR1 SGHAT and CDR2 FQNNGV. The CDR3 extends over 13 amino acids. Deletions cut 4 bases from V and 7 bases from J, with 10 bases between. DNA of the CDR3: TGTGCCAGCAGCTCCGGGTTTGGCGGGGAGCTGTTTTTT. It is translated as CASSSGFGGELFF.

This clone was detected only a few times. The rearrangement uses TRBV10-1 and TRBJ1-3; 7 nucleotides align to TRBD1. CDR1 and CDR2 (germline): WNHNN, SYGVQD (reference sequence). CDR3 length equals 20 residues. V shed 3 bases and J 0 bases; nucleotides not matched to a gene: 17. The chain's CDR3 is CASSEYGDSTPSSSGNTIYF. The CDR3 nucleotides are TGCGCCAGCAGTGAATACGGGGACAGCACCCCTAGCAGCTCTGGAAACACCATATATTTT.

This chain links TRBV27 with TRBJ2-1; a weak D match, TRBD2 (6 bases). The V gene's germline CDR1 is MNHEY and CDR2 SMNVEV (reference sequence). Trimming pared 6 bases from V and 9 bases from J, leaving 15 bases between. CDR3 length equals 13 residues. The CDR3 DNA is TGTGCCAGCAGGGGGGACTCGAAAGGTGAGCAGTTCTTC. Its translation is CASRGDSKGEQFF.

In DNA, the CDR3 is TGCGCCAGCAGCCTGGCTCCTACGAACACCGGGGAGCTGTTTTTT. Translation gives CASSLAPTNTGELFF. This chain uses TRBV5-1 with TRBJ2-2; no firm D call. This CDR3 spans 15 amino acids. Trimming removed 4 bases from V and 0 bases from J, with 10 bases in between. The V gene's germline CDR1 is SGHRS and CDR2 YFSETQ.

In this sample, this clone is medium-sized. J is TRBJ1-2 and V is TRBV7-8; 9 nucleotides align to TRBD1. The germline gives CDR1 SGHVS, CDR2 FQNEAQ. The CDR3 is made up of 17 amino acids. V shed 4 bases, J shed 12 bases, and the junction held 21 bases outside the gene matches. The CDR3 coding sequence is TGTGCCAGCAGCTCCTCCCCCGGGACAGGGCTGGCCGGGGGTAACACCTTC. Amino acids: CASSSSPGTGLAGGNTF.

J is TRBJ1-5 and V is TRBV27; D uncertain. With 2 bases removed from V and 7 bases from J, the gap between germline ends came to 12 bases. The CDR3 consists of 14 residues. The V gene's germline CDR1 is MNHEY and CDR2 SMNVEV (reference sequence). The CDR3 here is CASSLAGKSQPQHF. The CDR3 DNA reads TGTGCCAGCAGTTTAGCGGGGAAGAGCCAGCCCCAGCATTTT.

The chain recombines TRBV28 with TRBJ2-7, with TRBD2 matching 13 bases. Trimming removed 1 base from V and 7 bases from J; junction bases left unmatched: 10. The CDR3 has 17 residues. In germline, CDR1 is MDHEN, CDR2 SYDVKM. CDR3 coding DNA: TGTGCCAGCAGTTTATACCGGGGACTAGCGGGATCAGGGGAGCAGTACTTC. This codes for CASSLYRGLAGSGEQYF.

CDR3 in DNA: TGTGCCAGCAGTGAACCCCGCGGATTAGCGGGAAACAATGAGCAGTTCTTC. Amino acids: CASSEPRGLAGNNEQFF. V and J are TRBV2 and TRBJ2-1; TRBD2 matches at 8 bases. Germline assignment: CDR1 SNHLY and CDR2 FYNNEI. CDR3 length: 17 residues. V shed 2 bases, J shed 5 bases, and the junction held 11 bases outside the gene matches. Together with reference TRBV2 and TRBJ2-1, the CDR3 gives the full variable domain: EPEVTQTPSHQVTQMGQEVILRCVPISNHLYFYWYRQILGQKVEFLVSFYNNEISEKSEIFDDQFSVERPDGSNFTLKIRSTKLEDSAMYFCASSEPRGLAGNNEQFFGPGTRLTVL.

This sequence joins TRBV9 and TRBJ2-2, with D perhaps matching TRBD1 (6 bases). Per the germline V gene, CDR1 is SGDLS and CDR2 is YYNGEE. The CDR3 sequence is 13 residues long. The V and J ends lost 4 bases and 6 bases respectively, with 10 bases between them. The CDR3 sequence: CASSWGRAGELFF. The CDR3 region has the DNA TGTGCCAGCAGCTGGGGGCGGGCCGGGGAGCTGTTTTTT.

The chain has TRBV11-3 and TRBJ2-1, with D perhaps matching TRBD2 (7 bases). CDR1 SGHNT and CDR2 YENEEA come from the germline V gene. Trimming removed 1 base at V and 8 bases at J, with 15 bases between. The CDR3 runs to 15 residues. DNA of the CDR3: TGTGCCAGCAGCTTAGCCGGGGGGCGGGAGTATGAGCAGTTCTTC. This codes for CASSLAGGREYEQFF. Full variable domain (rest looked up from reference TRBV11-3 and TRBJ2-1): EAGVVQSPRYKIIEKKQPVAFWCNPISGHNTLYWYLQNLGQGPELLIRYENEEAVDDSQLPKDRFSAERLKGVDSTLKIQPAELGDSAVYLCASSLAGGREYEQFFGPGTRLTVL.

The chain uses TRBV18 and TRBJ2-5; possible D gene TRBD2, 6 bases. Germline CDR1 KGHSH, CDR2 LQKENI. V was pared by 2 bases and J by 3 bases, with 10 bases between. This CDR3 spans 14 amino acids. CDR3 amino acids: CASSPISGEETQYF. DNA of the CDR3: TGTGCCAGCTCACCAATCTCGGGGGAAGAGACCCAGTACTTC. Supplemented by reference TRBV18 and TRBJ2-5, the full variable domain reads NAGVMQNPRHLVRRRGQEARLRCSPMKGHSHVYWYRQLPEEGLKFMVYLQKENIIDESGMPKERFSAEFPKEGPSILRIQQVVRGDSAAYFCASSPISGEETQYFGPGTRLLVL.

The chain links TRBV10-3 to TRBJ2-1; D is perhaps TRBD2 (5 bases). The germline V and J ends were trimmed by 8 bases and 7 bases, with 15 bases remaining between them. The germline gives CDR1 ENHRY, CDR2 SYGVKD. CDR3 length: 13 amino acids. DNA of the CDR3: TGTGCCATCGGTCGGGAAAGGGCGAATGAGCAGTTCTTC. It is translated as CAIGRERANEQFF.

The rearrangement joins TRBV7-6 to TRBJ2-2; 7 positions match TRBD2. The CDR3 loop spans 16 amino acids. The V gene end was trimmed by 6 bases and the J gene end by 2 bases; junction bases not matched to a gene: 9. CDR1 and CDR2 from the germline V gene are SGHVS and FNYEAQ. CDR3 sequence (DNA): TGTGCCAGCAGTATCCCGGGACTACAAAACACCGGGGAGCTGTTTTTT. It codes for CASSIPGLQNTGELFF.

The CDR3 region is CASSTGTVWQETQYF. In DNA, the CDR3 is TGTGCCAGCAGCACGGGGACAGTCTGGCAAGAGACCCAGTACTTC. The gene calls are TRBV9 and TRBJ2-5; 7 positions agree with TRBD1. CDR3 length equals 15 residues. Germline values: CDR1 SGDLS, CDR2 YYNGEE. Germline trimming cut 4 bases from V and 2 bases from J; bases unmatched to any gene: 8.

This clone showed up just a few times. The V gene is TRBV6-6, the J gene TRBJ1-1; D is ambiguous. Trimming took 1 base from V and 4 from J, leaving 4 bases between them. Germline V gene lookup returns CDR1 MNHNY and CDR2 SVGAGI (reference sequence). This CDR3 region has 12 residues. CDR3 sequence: CASSYLATEAFF. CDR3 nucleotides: TGTGCCAGCAGTTACTTGGCCACTGAAGCTTTCTTT.